The present entry profiles one TCR beta chain with its context. Its antigen is currently unknown. The sample belongs to a study of cytomegalovirus exposure and HLA in healthy donors. PCR primers comprised 60 Vbeta and 13 Jbeta primers. TCRdb's copy holds only in-frame clones and misses some; the assay was immunoSEQ multiplex PCR. This repertoire includes under 70,000 clones. Study-wide results and caveats: The study designated 150 or so TCR beta chains cytomegalovirus-associated. When a later analysis was performed, an Asian-associated ancestry cluster reportedly had fewer N-insertions than the roughly 700-donor mean.

This CDR3 contains 13 residues. V lost 4 bases to trimming and J lost 3 bases; unmatched junction nucleotides: 3. Germline values: CDR1 SEHNR, CDR2 FQNEAQ (reference sequence). Sequencing used PBMCs. The chain is built from TRBV7-9 and TRBJ2-7, with 7 bases lining up with TRBD1. This sequence originates from a woman younger than 45 in good health and CMV-seropositive. CDR3 sequence reads: CASSSGQNYEQYF. DNA for the CDR3: TGTGCCAGCAGCTCGGGACAGAACTACGAGCAGTACTTC.